This T cell receptor beta chain was captured by sequencing in a study of prognosis after radiotherapy for stage I lung cancer. Background on the study: The patients included 14 to 15 who had newly diagnosed primary stage I lung tumors, along with 4 to 6 others who had oligometastatic NSCLC after their primary tumor had been surgically resected. Among the non-small cell lung cancer patients, all were considered medically inoperable.

V was trimmed by 6 bases and J by 5 bases, leaving 11 bases between them. The germline V gene encodes CDR1 MGHDK and CDR2 SYGVNS. The CDR3 contains 14 residues. This clonotype was found many times. TCR beta CDR3 was amplified from genomic DNA by two-round multiplex PCR. Amplification during the initial PCR round employed primers specific to each TRBV and TRBJ gene. In TCRdb, the multiplex PCR reads were re-called with MiXCR into one record per CDR3 protein. The sample includes approximately 30,000 distinct CDR3 sequences, around two fifths of them seen just once. This rearrangement joins TRBV25-1 to TRBJ1-6; no clear D. The sample was PBMCs, taken before or after stereotactic body radiation therapy (not recorded which). The sequence derives from a donor aged 50 or older with non-small cell lung cancer. The CDR3 nucleotides read TGTGCCAGCAGCGATGGGTCAGATAATTCACCCCTCCACTTT. Amino acids: CASSDGSDNSPLHF.